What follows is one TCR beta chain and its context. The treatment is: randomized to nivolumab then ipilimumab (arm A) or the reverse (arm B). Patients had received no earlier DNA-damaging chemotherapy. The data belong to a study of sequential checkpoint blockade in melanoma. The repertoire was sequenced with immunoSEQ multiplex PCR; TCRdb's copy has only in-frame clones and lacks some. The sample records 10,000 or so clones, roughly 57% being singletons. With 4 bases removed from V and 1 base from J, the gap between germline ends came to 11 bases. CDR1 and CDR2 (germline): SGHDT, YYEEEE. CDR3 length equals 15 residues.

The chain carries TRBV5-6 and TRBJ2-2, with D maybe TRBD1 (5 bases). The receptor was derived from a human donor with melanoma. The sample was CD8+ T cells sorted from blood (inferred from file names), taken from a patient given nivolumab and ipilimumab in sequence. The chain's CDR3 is CASSPRAKNTGELFF. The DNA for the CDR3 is TGTGCCAGCAGCCCCAGGGCCAAGAACACCGGGGAGCTGTTTTTT.